This TCR beta chain was identified in a study of shared clonotypes between healthy human individuals. Trimming took off 1 base at V and 2 bases at J, with 14 bases between the two ends. From germline, CDR1 is SEHNR and CDR2 FQNEAQ (reference sequence). This CDR3 region has 16 residues. Only in-frame clones appear in the TCRdb table, and some are missing; sequencing was by immunoSEQ multiplex PCR. The data contain roughly 2,300,000 clones, around 90% of them singletons. The receptor's source is a man between 18 and 35 years old in good health. Some clones in this sample may be carry-over from other donors' samples. This rearrangement joins TRBV7-9 to TRBJ1-2; D gene unclear. Sequenced: naive CD4+ T cells from PBMCs. Subset specified: CD45RA+ positively selected. Here the CDR3 reads CASSLGPGRRNYGYTF. The CDR3 nucleotides read TGTGCCAGCAGCTTAGGTCCCGGACGGAGAAACTATGGCTACACCTTC.